Presented here are 19 T cell receptor beta chains from one specimen sequenced in a study of T cell repertoires in cytomegalovirus infection. TCRdb reprocessed the reads with MiXCR, giving one entry per CDR3 protein. The table records roughly 760,000 distinct CDR3 sequences, approximately 40% of them present only once. Sequenced: PBMCs. The receptors originated from a human donor in good health (CMV status not recorded). Some clones in this sample may be carry-over from other donors' samples.

This clonotype showed up many times. The rearrangement links TRBV7-2 to TRBJ2-5; unclear D gene. Trimming removed 5 bases at V and 0 bases at J, with 19 bases between. CDR1 is SGHTA, CDR2 FQGNSA, per germline. The CDR3 contains 17 residues. The chain's CDR3 is CASSPRALWANQETQYF. The CDR3 nucleotides read TGTGCCAGCAGCCCCCGAGCCCTGTGGGCAAACCAAGAGACCCAGTACTTC.

The chain couples TRBV20-1 to TRBJ1-5; D is possibly TRBD1 (6 bases). The V gene's germline CDR1 is DFQATT and CDR2 SNEGSKA (reference sequence). V was cut by 3 bases and J by 0 bases, with 15 bases left in between. The CDR3 is made up of 16 amino acids. DNA of the CDR3: TGCAGTGCTAGGGCCGGGACACCATCTAGCAATCAGCCCCAGCATTTT. Translating it yields CSARAGTPSSNQPQHF.

Comment on this clonotype: Because it lacks the conserved phenylalanine or tryptophan at the end, this CDR3 is likely a read error. The chain employs TRBV7-6 and TRBJ2-7; D is uncertain. The CDR3 spans 13 residues. Germline-derived CDR1 and CDR2 are SGHVS and FNYEAQ. V lost 5 bases and J lost 5, with 13 bases in between. The CDR3 spells CASSPSVGNEQYL. CDR3 bases: TGTGCCAGCAGCCCTAGTGTCGGTAACGAGCAGTACTTA.

On this clonotype itself: This sequence may be a read error, since a much larger clone differs from it by one base. The CDR3 ends on some other residue instead of the conserved phenylalanine or tryptophan, so this is likely a read error. The chain is built from TRBV12-3 or TRBV12-4 and TRBJ2-7; no clear D gene. With 7 bases removed from V and 0 bases from J, the gap between germline ends came to 16 bases. The CDR3 covers 15 residues. Here the CDR3 reads CASTKATDNSYEQYL. CDR3 sequence (DNA): TGTGCCAGCACCAAAGCGACTGACAACTCCTACGAGCAGTACTTA.

Note on this clonotype: This likely comes from a read error, as the CDR3 has no conserved phenylalanine or tryptophan at its end. The chain has TRBV4-2 and TRBJ2-4; TRBD1 or TRBD2 may be the D gene (5 bases each). From germline, CDR1 is LGHNA and CDR2 YNFKEQ. V lost 0 bases to trimming and J lost 2 bases, with 17 bases between them. The CDR3 has 18 residues. CDR3 nucleotides: TGTGCCAGCAGCCAAGACGCCGGGGCCGACGCTACCAAAAACATTCAGTACTGC. This sequence encodes CASSQDAGADATKNIQYC.

This clonotype was detected once. V and J are TRBV27 and TRBJ2-2, with D possibly matching TRBD2 (6 bases). This CDR3 contains 14 residues. Trimming removed 6 bases from V and 8 bases from J, with 16 bases in between. Per the germline V gene, CDR1 is MNHEY and CDR2 is SMNVEV (reference sequence). The CDR3 protein is CASSDRAGGGELFF. The CDR3 region has the DNA TGTGCCAGCAGCGACCGAGCGGGCGGAGGGGAGCTGTTTTTT.

CDR3 loop: CASSHREAYEQYF. The CDR3 DNA reads TGTGCCAGCAGCCACCGGGAGGCCTACGAGCAGTACTTC. The chain links TRBV6-6 to TRBJ2-7; the match to TRBD2 covers 7 bases. This CDR3 is built from 13 residues. The junction had 4 bases not matched to a gene; V was cut back by 6 bases and J by 2 bases. Germline lookup yields CDR1 MNHNY and CDR2 SVGAGI (reference sequence).

V gene TRBV5-1 combines with J gene TRBJ2-2; 8 bases fit TRBD2. Germline V gene data show CDR1 as SGHRS and CDR2 as YFSETQ. The CDR3 is made up of 16 amino acids. V shed 3 bases and J 5 bases; nucleotides not matched to a gene: 9. CDR3: CASSSGTSSDTGELFF. Written as DNA, the CDR3 is TGCGCCAGCAGCTCGGGGACTAGTAGCGATACCGGGGAGCTGTTTTTT.

The CDR3: CASSEGVSLPHEQFF. The CDR3 DNA sequence: TGTGCCAGCAGTGAAGGGGTATCCCTCCCACATGAGCAGTTCTTC. J is TRBJ2-1 and V is TRBV6-1; no reliable D call. V lost 1 base and J 8 bases, leaving 15 bases between the germline ends. The CDR3 covers 15 residues. Per germline, CDR1 MNHNS and CDR2 SASEGT.

This clonotype was seen a few times. CDR3 loop: CASSSDRALNSPLHF. In nucleotides, the CDR3 is TGTGCCAGCAGCTCGGACAGGGCCCTTAATTCACCCCTCCACTTT. The J gene is TRBJ1-6, the V gene TRBV11-2; 8 bases fit TRBD1. Germline V CDR1 and CDR2: SGHAT, FQNNGV. V lost 4 bases and J lost 6; bases outside the gene matches: 5. This CDR3 comprises 15 residues. Drawing the rest from reference TRBV11-2 and TRBJ1-6, the complete variable domain is EAGVAQSPRYKIIEKRQSVAFWCNPISGHATLYWYQQILGQGPKLLIQFQNNGVVDDSQLPKDRFSAERLKGVDSTLKIQPAKLEDSAVYLCASSSDRALNSPLHFGNGTRLTVT.

This clonotype was seen only a few times. The rearrangement joins TRBV4-1 to TRBJ1-2, with TRBD1 matching over 11 bases. This CDR3 has 20 amino acids. Germline V gene data show CDR1 as MGHRA and CDR2 as YSYEKL. The V segment lost 0 bases and the J segment 5 bases; nucleotides outside the gene matches: 17. The CDR3: CASSQERSPDRGPFGYGYTF. CDR3 sequence (DNA): TGCGCCAGCAGCCAAGAAAGGAGCCCGGACAGGGGGCCCTTTGGGTATGGCTACACCTTC.

V gene TRBV5-1 combines with J gene TRBJ1-1, with 7 bases aligning to TRBD1. The CDR3 covers 15 residues. V was clipped by 3 bases and J by 0 bases; unmatched bases: 5. Germline V gene sequence: CDR1 SGHRS, CDR2 YFSETQ. CDR3 bases: TGCGCCAGCAGCTCCGCCGGGACAGTGAACACTGAAGCTTTCTTT. As protein: CASSSAGTVNTEAFF.

The chain recombines TRBV4-1 with TRBJ1-1; D ambiguous. Germline V lookup: CDR1 MGHRA, CDR2 YSYEKL. V lost 1 base and J lost 5, with 11 bases in between. The CDR3 is 14 residues long. For the CDR3, the DNA is TGCGCCAGCAGCCAAGTAACCCGGGTAACTGAAGCTTTCTTT. Protein product: CASSQVTRVTEAFF.

This chain uses TRBV20-1 with TRBJ1-5; D is unresolved. The V end lost 3 bases, the J end lost 3 bases, and 15 bases lay between the germline ends. Germline V gene sequence: CDR1 DFQATT, CDR2 SNEGSKA (reference sequence). CDR3 length: 15 residues. The CDR3 reads CSASWEGTNNQPQHF. CDR3 DNA: TGCAGTGCTAGTTGGGAGGGTACCAACAATCAGCCCCAGCATTTT.

This chain connects TRBV28 to TRBJ2-2; a weak D match, TRBD2 (5 bases). The CDR3 loop spans 15 amino acids. Trimming took 3 bases from V and 5 from J, leaving 13 bases between them. CDR1 and CDR2 (germline): MDHEN, SYDVKM. The DNA of the CDR3 is TGTGCCAGCAGTTTTGGGAGACTTCGGACCGGGGAGCTGTTTTTT. This encodes CASSFGRLRTGELFF.

The chain uses TRBV15 and TRBJ2-3; TRBD1 aligns across 8 bases. This CDR3 region has 18 residues. V was clipped by 3 bases and J by 4 bases; unmatched bases: 15. Per germline, CDR1 LNHNV and CDR2 YYDKDF (reference sequence). CDR3 nucleotides: TGTGCCACCAGCAGCGGGGGTCTCGGGACAGGATCGGCAGATACGCAGTATTTT. Protein: CATSSGGLGTGSADTQYF.

Note on this clonotype: A clone one base away is much larger, so this may be a read error. The chain uses TRBV24-1 and TRBJ2-1; 11 bases are a match to TRBD2. Germline V gives CDR1 KGHDR, CDR2 SFDVKD. The CDR3 contains 17 residues. CDR3 DNA: TGTGCCCCCAGTGATTATCAGTTTAGCGGGAGGGCAAATGAGCAGTTCTTC. Amino acid sequence: CAPSDYQFSGRANEQFF.

In its sample, this clonotype was seen many times. This chain uses TRBV7-2 with TRBJ1-5; no reliable D call. This CDR3 has 13 residues. V was shortened by 1 base and J by 5 bases, with 6 bases between the two germline ends. Germline-derived CDR1 and CDR2 are SGHTA and FQGNSA. The CDR3 bases are TGTGCCAGCAGCTTAGGGGTTTATCAGCCCCAGCATTTT. Its protein product is CASSLGVYQPQHF. The full variable domain, in which reference TRBV7-2 and TRBJ1-5 provide the parts outside the CDR3, is GAGVSQSPSNKVTEKGKDVELRCDPISGHTALYWYRQSLGQGLEFLIYFQGNSAPDKSGLPSDRFSAERTGGSVSTLTIQRTQQEDSAVYLCASSLGVYQPQHFGDGTRLSIL.

In its sample, this clonotype was seen a few times. The J gene is TRBJ2-1, the V gene TRBV3-1; 9 nucleotides line up with TRBD2. V shed 0 bases, J shed 8 bases, and the junction held 14 bases outside the gene matches. The germline V gene encodes CDR1 LGHDT and CDR2 YNNKEL (reference sequence). The CDR3 consists of 18 residues. CDR3 sequence (DNA): TGTGCCAGCAGCCAAGATATTGCTAGCGGGAAGGGAACTGATGAGCAGTTCTTC. Translating gives CASSQDIASGKGTDEQFF.